The 30 T cell receptor beta chains presented below share a single source sample, sequenced in a study of preoperative IRX-2 immunotherapy in early breast cancer. The sample's treatment: preoperative locoregional IRX-2 cytokine immunotherapy. Sequenced by immunoSEQ multiplex PCR; TCRdb stores in-frame clones only, minus some. The sample records 25,000 to 30,000 clones, 90% being singletons. Sample collection was performed from a patient treated with IRX-2 immunotherapy. The receptors come from a human donor with breast cancer.

The chain uses TRBV28 and TRBJ2-5; weak D call: TRBD1 (6 bases). The length of the CDR3 is 14 residues. V was trimmed by 3 bases and J by 3 bases, leaving 11 bases between them. Germline values: CDR1 MDHEN, CDR2 SYDVKM. CDR3 residues: CASSLPAGEETQYF. The CDR3 DNA follows: TGTGCCAGCAGTTTGCCCGCAGGGGAAGAGACCCAGTACTTC.

CDR3 region: CASSFTVNQPQHF. The CDR3 DNA reads as TGTGCCAGCAGCTTCACAGTCAATCAGCCCCAGCATTTT. The chain is built from TRBV7-2 and TRBJ1-5; D remains ambiguous. The CDR3 spans 13 residues. The germline V gene encodes CDR1 SGHTA and CDR2 FQGNSA. Trimming stripped 3 bases from V and 3 bases from J, with 6 bases between.

The genes are TRBV7-8 and TRBJ2-5; D gene unclear. The germline V gene has CDR1 SGHVS and CDR2 FQNEAQ. V dropped 0 bases and J dropped 3 bases, with 11 bases sitting between them. This CDR3 is built from 15 residues. The CDR3 sequence is CASSLALLGKETQYF. In DNA form, the CDR3 reads TGTGCCAGCAGCTTAGCCCTCTTGGGGAAAGAGACCCAGTACTTC.

V gene TRBV5-1 combines with J gene TRBJ2-1; unclear D gene. The CDR3 loop spans 14 amino acids. Germline values: CDR1 SGHRS, CDR2 YFSETQ. Between the trimmed V and J ends, which lost 1 base and 4 bases, there was a span of 9 bases. CDR3 loop: CASSLLDGYNEQFF. The CDR3 coding sequence is TGCGCCAGCAGCTTGCTAGACGGGTACAATGAGCAGTTCTTC.

V usage is TRBV15 and J usage is TRBJ2-2, with D unresolved. The germline V and J ends were trimmed by 5 bases and 1 base, with 17 bases remaining between them. The CDR3 has 17 residues. CDR1 is LNHNV, CDR2 YYDKDF, per germline (reference sequence). The CDR3 DNA reads TGTGCCACCAGCGTAACCCCTTCGGCCGGGAACACCGGGGAGCTGTTTTTT. Protein product: CATSVTPSAGNTGELFF.

V gene TRBV15 combines with J gene TRBJ2-2; 7 bases are shared with TRBD2. The CDR3 totals 14 residues. V was pared by 8 bases and J by 0 bases, with 3 bases of the junction left unmatched. Germline values: CDR1 LNHNV, CDR2 YYDKDF (reference sequence). CDR3 nucleotides: TGTGCCACCTCGGGACTAACGAACACCGGGGAGCTGTTTTTT. This translates into CATSGLTNTGELFF.

The chain couples TRBV6-1 to TRBJ2-7; D call uncertain. Germline V lookup: CDR1 MNHNS, CDR2 SASEGT. With 0 bases removed from V and 1 base from J, the gap between germline ends came to 7 bases. CDR3 length: 14 amino acids. CDR3 loop: CASSEAGRSYEQYF. The CDR3 nucleotides read TGTGCCAGCAGTGAAGCAGGCAGGTCCTACGAGCAGTACTTC.

The chain uses TRBV4-3 and TRBJ2-3; D gene ambiguous. V shed 0 bases and J shed 5 bases, with 6 bases lying between them. The CDR3 spans 13 residues. Germline-derived CDR1 and CDR2 are LGHNA and YSLEER. CDR3 sequence (DNA): TGCGCCAGCAGCCAAGATTTCCAAGATACGCAGTATTTT. Translation gives CASSQDFQDTQYF.

The chain recombines TRBV6-6 with TRBJ2-3, with D perhaps TRBD2 (6 bases). The length of the CDR3 is 15 residues. V gave up 7 bases and J gave up 4 bases, with 18 bases separating them. Germline CDR1 and CDR2: MNHNY and SVGAGI (reference sequence). CDR3 coding DNA: TGTGCCAGCACCCCTATGGCAGGGAGGCCAGATACGCAGTATTTT. This translates into CASTPMAGRPDTQYF.

The V and J genes are TRBV19 and TRBJ1-2, with 8 nucleotides matching TRBD1. V was clipped by 3 bases and J by 8 bases; unmatched bases: 14. CDR3 size: 16 residues. Germline V CDR1 and CDR2: LNHDA, SQIVND (reference sequence). CDR3 coding DNA: TGTGCCAGTAGTATCGGACAGGGTGGGCATGGGGGAGGCTACACCTTC. Its translation is CASSIGQGGHGGGYTF. Together with reference TRBV19 and TRBJ1-2, the CDR3 gives the full variable domain: DGGITQSPKYLFRKEGQNVTLSCEQNLNHDAMYWYRQDPGQGLRLIYYSQIVNDFQKGDIAEGYSVSREKKESFPLTVTSAQKNPTAFYLCASSIGQGGHGGGYTFGSGTRLTVV.

This clone was seen a few times. This chain joins TRBV2 and TRBJ1-4, with D uncertain. Germline values: CDR1 SNHLY, CDR2 FYNNEI. Trimming took 1 base from V and 7 from J, leaving 10 bases between them. The CDR3 has 14 amino acids. Written as DNA, the CDR3 is TGTGCCAGCAGTGAAGGGGGTATGGCTGAAAAACTGTTTTTT. This codes for CASSEGGMAEKLFF.

This clone turned up a few times. The genes are TRBV6-5 and TRBJ1-3; D ambiguous. CDR3 size: 12 residues. The ends were cut back, 6 bases at V and 4 bases at J, with 7 bases in the middle. The germline CDR1 and CDR2 sequences are MNHEY and SVGAGI. The CDR3 DNA sequence: TGTGCCAGCAGGGCCGGGGGAAACACCATATATTTT. Its translation: CASRAGGNTIYF.

This sequence joins TRBV4-2 and TRBJ2-5; 10 bases line up with TRBD1. Germline lookup yields CDR1 LGHNA and CDR2 YNFKEQ. CDR3 length: 16 residues. J was trimmed by 5 bases and V by 1 base; bases with no gene match: 7. CDR3 in DNA: TGTGCCAGCAGCCAAGTGGGACAGGGGCTTTCGGAGACCCAGTACTTC. This sequence encodes CASSQVGQGLSETQYF.

The chain joins TRBV27 to TRBJ1-2; 8 bases fit TRBD1. Trimming at V came to 5 bases and at J to 4 bases, leaving 9 bases not matched to a gene. The germline V gene encodes CDR1 MNHEY and CDR2 SMNVEV (reference sequence). The CDR3 consists of 15 residues. The CDR3 nucleotides read TGTGCCAGCAGTCCTCCCGGACAGGGTGGCTATGGCTACACCTTC. It codes for CASSPPGQGGYGYTF.

This clone was counted once. The chain uses TRBV5-5 and TRBJ1-4; D unclear. Germline V gives CDR1 SGHKS, CDR2 YYEKEE (reference sequence). This CDR3 has 14 residues. Trimming removed 0 bases from V and 4 bases from J, with 7 bases in between. The CDR3 protein is CASSLGPLNEKLFF. CDR3 DNA sequence: TGTGCCAGCAGCTTGGGGCCGCTTAATGAAAAACTGTTTTTT.

This chain connects TRBV5-1 to TRBJ2-3; 7 bases map to TRBD1. Germline-derived CDR1 and CDR2 are SGHRS and YFSETQ. The trim removed 0 bases at V and 5 bases at J, leaving 9 bases unmatched. This CDR3 spans 16 amino acids. The DNA of the CDR3 is TGCGCCAGCAGCTTGGTTCGGCAGGGGGTCGGAGATACGCAGTATTTT. Protein sequence: CASSLVRQGVGDTQYF. The full variable domain, rest sourced from reference TRBV5-1 and TRBJ2-3, is KAGVTQTPRYLIKTRGQQVTLSCSPISGHRSVSWYQQTPGQGLQFLFEYFSETQRNKGNFPGRFSGRQFSNSRSEMNVSTLELGDSALYLCASSLVRQGVGDTQYFGPGTRLTVL.

The genes are TRBV19 and TRBJ2-6; D gene unclear. The germline V gene encodes CDR1 LNHDA and CDR2 SQIVND (reference sequence). Trimming removed 5 bases from V and 0 bases from J, with 11 bases in between. The CDR3 runs to 16 residues. CDR3 nucleotides: TGTGCCAGTAGTCTAACCCCAGTCTCTGGGGCCAACGTCCTGACTTTC. This gives the protein CASSLTPVSGANVLTF.

The chain couples TRBV25-1 to TRBJ2-2, with D hard to call. CDR1 is MGHDK and CDR2 is SYGVNS in the germline V gene. The CDR3 runs to 14 residues. Trimming shortened V by 7 bases and J by 5 bases, and 14 bases separated the two germline ends. The CDR3 is CASMDRPSTGELFF. Written as DNA, the CDR3 is TGTGCCAGCATGGATCGCCCTTCAACCGGGGAGCTGTTTTTT.

The gene calls are TRBV5-1 and TRBJ2-7; the D call may be TRBD1 or TRBD2 (5 bases each). Germline lookup yields CDR1 SGHRS and CDR2 YFSETQ. V shed 2 bases and J shed 4 bases, with 22 bases lying between them. The CDR3 totals 17 residues. The CDR3 protein is CASSFEKSGPRRYEQYF. DNA of the CDR3: TGCGCCAGCAGCTTCGAGAAATCGGGACCTCGACGGTACGAGCAGTACTTC.

This rearrangement joins TRBV5-1 to TRBJ2-5; TRBD1 is a possible D gene (6 bases). The V and J ends lost 4 bases and 5 bases respectively, with 12 bases between them. This CDR3 contains 13 residues. The germline V gene has CDR1 SGHRS and CDR2 YFSETQ. CDR3 bases: TGCGCCAGCAGCCAGACAGGAATCGAGACCCAGTACTTC. Its translation is CASSQTGIETQYF.

Comment on this clone: This same CDR3 is encoded by further DNA sequences in the sample. This chain uses TRBV5-1 with TRBJ2-2, with 11 bases fitting TRBD2. Germline V gene lookup returns CDR1 SGHRS and CDR2 YFSETQ. CDR3 length equals 16 residues. V lost 2 bases and J lost 2; bases outside the gene matches: 2. CDR3 loop: CASSFLAGGNTGELFF. Here the CDR3 DNA reads TGCGCCAGCAGCTTTCTAGCGGGAGGAAACACCGGGGAGCTGTTTTTT.

The chain recombines TRBV19 with TRBJ1-3; TRBD1 matches 7 bases. Germline V gene data show CDR1 as LNHDA and CDR2 as SQIVND (reference sequence). V dropped 6 bases and J dropped 3; count of bases not matched to a gene: 5. The CDR3 sequence is 14 residues long. CDR3 DNA: TGTGCCAGTAGGACAGGGCAGAGTGGAAACACCATATATTTT. Translating it yields CASRTGQSGNTIYF.

The chain combines TRBV5-8 with TRBJ2-1; D gene ambiguous. Deletions cut 4 bases from V and 0 bases from J, with 11 bases between. This CDR3 is 15 amino acids long. CDR1 SGHTS and CDR2 YDEGEE come from the germline V gene. CDR3 loop: CASSHPPLSYNEQFF. For the CDR3, the DNA is TGTGCCAGCAGCCACCCACCTCTCTCCTACAATGAGCAGTTCTTC.

This chain uses TRBV7-2 with TRBJ2-7; no reliable D call. V lost 5 bases to trimming and J lost 2 bases, with 13 bases between them. The CDR3 has 14 residues. Germline lookup yields CDR1 SGHTA and CDR2 FQGNSA. The CDR3 DNA is TGTGCCAGCAGCACCCGGACGGATCCCTACGAGCAGTACTTC. Its translation: CASSTRTDPYEQYF.

This chain uses TRBV6-6 with TRBJ2-1, with D hard to call. V was clipped by 0 bases and J by 5 bases, with 8 bases between them. The germline CDR1 and CDR2 sequences are MNHNY and SVGAGI (reference sequence). The CDR3 spans 14 residues. In nucleotides, the CDR3 is TGTGCCAGCAGTTACTCGAACGCGGACAATGAGCAGTTCTTC. Its translation: CASSYSNADNEQFF.

This chain links TRBV5-1 with TRBJ2-5; possibly TRBD1 for D (5 bases). The J call is in doubt because the DNA end fits TRBJ2-7 better. The CDR3 has 14 residues. Germline CDR1 reads SGHRS; CDR2 reads YFSETQ. The CDR3 here is CASSWAQGFYEQYF. The CDR3 DNA sequence: TGCGCCAGCAGCTGGGCCCAGGGATTCTACGAGCAGTACTTC.

This clone was recorded only once. The rearrangement uses TRBV21-1 and TRBJ1-1. TRBV21-1 is described as a pseudogene. The CDR3 runs to 12 residues. CDR3 in amino acids: CASSKGGGPAFF. CDR3 nucleotides: TGTGCCAGCAGCAAAGGGGGGGGACCGGCTTTCTTT.

The V and J genes are TRBV4-1 and TRBJ1-2; tentative D call: TRBD1 (6 bases). This CDR3 contains 17 residues. The V end lost 0 bases, the J end lost 4 bases, and 18 bases lay between the germline ends. The germline V gene encodes CDR1 MGHRA and CDR2 YSYEKL. CDR3 nucleotides: TGCGCCAGCAGCCAAGATTGGGGGCGGGGAGGGGTCTATGGCTACACCTTC. It is translated as CASSQDWGRGGVYGYTF.

This clone was seen just once. The V call is TRBV27, the J call TRBJ2-7, with D unclear. The V gene lost 2 bases and the J gene lost 2 bases, with 16 bases spanning the gap. CDR3 length equals 16 residues. Germline CDR1 and CDR2: MNHEY and SMNVEV (reference sequence). CDR3 coding DNA: TGTGCCAGCAGTTTACTGTCTCGGCGCGGAACCTACGAGCAGTACTTC. The encoded protein is CASSLLSRRGTYEQYF.

This chain links TRBV5-4 with TRBJ2-1, with 14 bases lining up with TRBD2. Germline CDR1 SGHNT, CDR2 YYREEE (reference sequence). The CDR3 loop spans 16 amino acids. Trimming took 4 bases from V and 9 from J; bases not matched to a gene: 9. CDR3 DNA sequence: TGTGCCAGCAGCAAGATGGGGGGACTAGCGGGGGTTGAGCAGTTCTTC. It encodes CASSKMGGLAGVEQFF. Supplemented by reference TRBV5-4 and TRBJ2-1, the full variable domain reads ETGVTQSPTHLIKTRGQQVTLRCSSQSGHNTVSWYQQALGQGPQFIFQYYREEENGRGNFPPRFSGLQFPNYSSELNVNALELDDSALYLCASSKMGGLAGVEQFFGPGTRLTVL.